The present entry profiles one T cell receptor (beta chain) with its context. Its antigen is still unknown. This sample was taken from a study of shared clonotypes between healthy human individuals. This CDR3 is built from 16 residues. The V and J ends lost 5 bases and 2 bases, in that order; junction bases with no gene match: 9. Germline V lookup: CDR1 LNHDA, CDR2 SQIVND (reference sequence). The study separated CD4+ cells into CD45RA+ naive and CD45RA-negative memory subsets. Profiled with immunoSEQ multiplex PCR; TCRdb holds only in-frame clones, not every one. The repertoire consists of 1.4 million or so clones, with about 98.5% occurring once and the leading ten covering under 0.45%. Notes on the study in general: Rarefaction showed sorted-subset sequencing was incomplete despite large depth. Limitation of the genetic and exposure-history diversity represented came from the few donors.

The TCR was taken from a man between 25 and 39 years old in good health. The material sequenced was naive CD4+ T cells sorted from blood. The subset is: CD45RA+ positively selected. The rearrangement uses TRBV19 and TRBJ2-1, with 7 bases lining up with TRBD2. The CDR3 region is CASSLQSGVAYNEQFF. The CDR3 DNA reads as TGTGCCAGTAGTCTGCAGAGCGGGGTCGCCTACAATGAGCAGTTCTTC.